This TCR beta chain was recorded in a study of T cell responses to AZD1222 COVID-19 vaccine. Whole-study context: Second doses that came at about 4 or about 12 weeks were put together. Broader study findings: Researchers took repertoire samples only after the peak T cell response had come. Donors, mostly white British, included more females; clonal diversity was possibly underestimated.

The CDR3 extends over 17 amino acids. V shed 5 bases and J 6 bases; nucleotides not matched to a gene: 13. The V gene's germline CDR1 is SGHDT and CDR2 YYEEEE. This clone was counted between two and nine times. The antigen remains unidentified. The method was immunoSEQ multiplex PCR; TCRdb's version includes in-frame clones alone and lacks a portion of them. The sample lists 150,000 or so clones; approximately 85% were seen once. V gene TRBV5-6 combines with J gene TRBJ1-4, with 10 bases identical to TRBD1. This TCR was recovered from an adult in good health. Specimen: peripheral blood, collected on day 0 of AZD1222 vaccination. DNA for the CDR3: TGTGCCAGCAGGTCCCCGCGCGGGACAGGGGAGGATGAAAAACTGTTTTTT. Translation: CASRSPRGTGEDEKLFF.